This T cell receptor beta chain is from a study of shared clonotypes between healthy human individuals. Study-wide results and caveats: Donor scarcity curtailed the genetic and exposure-history diversity represented herein. In contrast to clonotypes shared by all four donors, non-shared clonotypes had lower generation probabilities.

V was trimmed by 5 bases and J by 5 bases, leaving 16 bases between them. In germline, CDR1 is SGHRS, CDR2 YFSETQ. CDR3 size: 14 residues. Genomic DNA per cell subset filled all wells of several immunoSEQ plates. Using immunoSEQ multiplex PCR, the repertoire was profiled, and TCRdb retains in-frame clones only, with some absent. Here the sample spans some 2.3 million clones, over 85% being singletons. Notes on this clone: Its antigen remains unidentified.

The receptor's source is a man aged 18 to 29 in good health. Some clones in this sample may be carry-over from other donors' samples. The chain joins TRBV5-1 to TRBJ2-5; D tentatively reads TRBD1 or TRBD2 (6 bases each). Sequenced material: naive CD4+ T cells from PBMCs. Noted subset: CD45RA+ positively selected. CDR3: CASRQDGGLETQYF. CDR3 coding DNA: TGCGCCAGCAGACAGGACGGGGGCCTGGAGACCCAGTACTTC.